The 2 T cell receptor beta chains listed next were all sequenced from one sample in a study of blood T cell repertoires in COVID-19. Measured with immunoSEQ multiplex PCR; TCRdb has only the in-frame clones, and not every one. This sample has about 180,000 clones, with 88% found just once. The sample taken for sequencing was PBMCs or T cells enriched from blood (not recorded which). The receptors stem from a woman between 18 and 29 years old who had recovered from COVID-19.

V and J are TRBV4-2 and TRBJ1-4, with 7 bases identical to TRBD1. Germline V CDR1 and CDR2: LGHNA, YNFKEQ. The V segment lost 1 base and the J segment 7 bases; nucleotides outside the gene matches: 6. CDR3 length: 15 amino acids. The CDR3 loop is CASSQVPGQTEKLFF. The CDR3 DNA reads TGTGCCAGCAGCCAAGTCCCGGGACAGACTGAAAAACTGTTTTTT.

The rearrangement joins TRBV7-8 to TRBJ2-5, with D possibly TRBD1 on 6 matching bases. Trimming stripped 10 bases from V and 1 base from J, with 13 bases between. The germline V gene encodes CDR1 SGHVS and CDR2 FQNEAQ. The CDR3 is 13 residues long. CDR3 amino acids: CATLQGPQETQYF. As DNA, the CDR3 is TGTGCCACCCTACAGGGACCCCAAGAGACCCAGTACTTC.